The present T cell receptor (beta chain) was sequenced within a study of tumor-infiltrating lymphocytes in primary liver carcinoma. Study findings and constraints: All five tumor regions shared only about 7-25% of top clones. Between tumor regions, pairs overlapped more than tumor-adjacent and tumor-blood pairs did.

Note on this clonotype: Its antigen is not known. A junction boundary mismatches the germline segment, possibly from a read error.

The CDR3 covers 12 residues. The germline V gene encodes CDR1 SEHNR and CDR2 FQNEAQ (reference sequence). Without any cell sorting, roughly 18-34 mg of bulk tissue yielded co-extracted RNA and DNA. A primer matching the constant region was used to make TCR beta cDNA from approximately 0.45 ug of total RNA. Three nested multiplex PCR rounds, a slightly modified ARM-PCR method, built the TCR beta libraries. The first two PCR rounds used TRBV1-TRBV30 forward primers with a C-beta reverse primer, about 10 cycles each. TCRdb called the multiplex PCR reads again in MiXCR, with one record for every CDR3 protein. The table shows about 48,000 distinct CDR3 sequences, with 70% to 80% occurring only once.

Sequencing used liver tumor tissue from sampling region 3. Indicated subset: tumor region T3, left-lateral pole. This TCR was recovered from a man aged 40-55 years with primary liver carcinoma and hepatitis B virus infection. The chain recombines TRBV7-9 with TRBJ2-5, with TRBD1 matching 7 bases. The CDR3 spells CANGTGEETRYF. DNA of the CDR3: TGTGCCAACGGCACAGGGGAAGAGACCCGGTACTTC.